The sequence of this T cell receptor beta chain was determined in a study of cytomegalovirus exposure and HLA in healthy donors. Study context: Assignment to the Caucasian-associated ancestry cluster applied to 81% of the roughly 410 genotyped donors. Study conclusions and caveats: Most sequenced TCRs were rare (though some public TCRs occurred in many donors). Among the most significant clusters, several appeared linked to common viral pathogens in a later analysis.

Germline values: CDR1 MNHEY, CDR2 SMNVEV (reference sequence). The CDR3 spans 14 residues. A word on this clone: Antigen: not known. One end of the junction is discordant with germline, which a read error may explain.

The PCR used 60 Vbeta and 13 Jbeta primers. TCRdb's table, derived via immunoSEQ multiplex PCR, lists solely in-frame clones and lacks some. The table has 130,000 or so clones, over 60% seen once. The specimen sequenced was PBMCs. The sequence was collected from a woman in her thirties or forties in good health and CMV-seropositive. This rearrangement joins TRBV27 to TRBJ1-2; TRBD1 is a possible D gene (5 bases). This CDR3 is CASAKWGESGGYPF. As DNA, the CDR3 is TGTGCCAGCGCTAAATGGGGGGAGTCGGGAGGCTACCCCTTC.